Presented here are 20 T cell receptor beta chains from one specimen sequenced in a study of shared T cell receptors in the human thymus. The data were produced by immunoSEQ multiplex PCR, yet TCRdb's version contains in-frame clones alone and is incomplete. The top ten hold roughly 0.0089% of the sample, which has 500,000 to 850,000 clones, around 87% seen once. These records were also assigned to another study, of human thymus T cells.

Material: thymocytes. The receptor set was obtained from a boy under three years old with a congenital heart defect.

This chain connects TRBV14 to TRBJ1-1; D ambiguous. V gave up 1 base and J gave up 8 bases, with 5 bases separating them. CDR3 size: 11 residues. Germline V CDR1 and CDR2: SGHDN, FVKESK. CDR3 residues: CASSQGREAFF. The CDR3 region has the DNA TGTGCCAGCAGCCAAGGCAGGGAAGCTTTCTTT.

The rearrangement joins TRBV7-9 to TRBJ1-5; TRBD1 matches at 10 bases. This CDR3 region has 16 residues. From germline, CDR1 is SEHNR and CDR2 FQNEAQ (reference sequence). The trim removed 4 bases at V and 3 bases at J, leaving 6 bases unmatched. CDR3 residues: CASSSDRGRDNQPQHF. For the CDR3, the DNA is TGTGCCAGCAGCTCCGACAGGGGGCGTGACAATCAGCCCCAGCATTTT.

The chain combines TRBV27 with TRBJ1-1, with D possibly matching TRBD1 (6 bases). The CDR3 loop spans 14 amino acids. In germline, CDR1 is MNHEY, CDR2 SMNVEV (reference sequence). V gave up 5 bases and J gave up 2 bases, with 12 bases separating them. The CDR3, as DNA: TGTGCCAGCAGTAAGGGGGTTTCCAACACTGAAGCTTTCTTT. Translating it yields CASSKGVSNTEAFF.

This sequence joins TRBV7-9 and TRBJ2-5; D gene uncertain. There are 14 residues in the CDR3. V was pared by 2 bases and J by 2 bases, with 9 bases between. Looked up from germline, CDR1 is SEHNR and CDR2 is FQNEAQ (reference sequence). The CDR3 nucleotides are TGTGCCAGCAGCTTATTCGAGGAGCAAGAGACCCAGTACTTC. This gives the protein CASSLFEEQETQYF.

The CDR3 region is CASSQEGRQGGGSYNSPLHF. CDR3 nucleotide sequence: TGTGCCAGCAGCCAAGAGGGCCGACAAGGGGGTGGCTCCTATAATTCACCCCTCCACTTT. The V gene is TRBV4-2, the J gene TRBJ1-6; tentatively, D is TRBD1 (6 bases). The germline V gene has CDR1 LGHNA and CDR2 YNFKEQ. Trimming shortened V by 0 bases and J by 0 bases, and 18 bases separated the two germline ends. The CDR3 has 20 residues.

The chain has TRBV4-2 and TRBJ2-5; TRBD2 aligns across 11 bases. V lost 0 bases and J lost 2; bases outside the gene matches: 2. The V gene's germline CDR1 is LGHNA and CDR2 YNFKEQ. This CDR3 has 16 amino acids. The CDR3, as DNA: TGTGCCAGCAGCCAAGACGGGACTAGCGGTCAAGAGACCCAGTACTTC. Protein sequence: CASSQDGTSGQETQYF.

The genes are TRBV28 and TRBJ2-3, with 7 bases fitting TRBD2. Germline CDR1 and CDR2: MDHEN and SYDVKM. V gave up 2 bases and J gave up 5 bases; unmatched junction bases: 10. This CDR3 region has 16 residues. This CDR3 is CASSLIPGGPIDTQYF. CDR3 in DNA: TGTGCCAGCAGTTTAATTCCGGGAGGCCCCATAGATACGCAGTATTTT.

This chain links TRBV5-8 with TRBJ1-1; D gene uncertain. Germline V gives CDR1 SGHTS, CDR2 YDEGEE. V was shortened by 0 bases and J by 4 bases, with 19 bases between the two germline ends. The CDR3 runs 17 residues. This CDR3 is CASSLGVAGNASTEAFF. The CDR3 DNA follows: TGTGCCAGCAGCTTGGGGGTAGCGGGGAATGCAAGCACTGAAGCTTTCTTT.

V and J are TRBV7-9 and TRBJ2-3; 10 bases align to TRBD2. Germline trimming cut 2 bases from V and 1 base from J; bases unmatched to any gene: 12. CDR1 SEHNR and CDR2 FQNEAQ come from the germline V gene (reference sequence). The CDR3 spans 19 residues. CDR3 loop: CASSLTFQREGRGTDTQYF. CDR3 bases: TGTGCCAGCAGCTTAACGTTCCAGCGGGAGGGCCGAGGCACAGATACGCAGTATTTT. Variable domain in full (rest from reference TRBV7-9 and TRBJ2-3): DTGVSQNPRHKITKRGQNVTFRCDPISEHNRLYWYRQTLGQGPEFLTYFQNEAQLEKSRLLSDRFSAERPKGSFSTLEIQRTEQGDSAMYLCASSLTFQREGRGTDTQYFGPGTRLTVL.

The genes are TRBV27 and TRBJ1-5; 10 bases line up with TRBD1. Germline CDR1 MNHEY, CDR2 SMNVEV (reference sequence). V dropped 5 bases and J dropped 2; count of bases not matched to a gene: 12. CDR3 length: 18 residues. CDR3 coding DNA: TGTGCCAGCAGTCCTGACAGGGGGCTGTCCGGTGGCAATCAGCCCCAGCATTTT. Its translation: CASSPDRGLSGGNQPQHF.

The genes are TRBV28 and TRBJ2-2; 9 nucleotides line up with TRBD1. CDR1 is MDHEN and CDR2 is SYDVKM in the germline V gene. Trimming removed 5 bases from V and 6 bases from J; junction bases left unmatched: 16. The CDR3 runs to 18 residues. As DNA, the CDR3 is TGTGCCAGCAGTCTCCCGGGACAGGGTACCGAGGAGTCCGGGGAGCTGTTTTTT. Its protein is CASSLPGQGTEESGELFF.

V and J are TRBV28 and TRBJ2-6, with D hard to call. CDR3 length equals 16 residues. Trimming left V 3 bases short and J 0 bases short, with 9 bases between. CDR1 and CDR2 (germline): MDHEN, SYDVKM. The CDR3 sequence: CASSLRFYSGANVLTF. DNA for the CDR3: TGTGCCAGCAGTTTGCGGTTCTACTCTGGGGCCAACGTCCTGACTTTC.

The chain combines TRBV5-1 with TRBJ2-3; 7 nucleotides match TRBD2. Germline trimming cut 0 bases from V and 0 bases from J; bases unmatched to any gene: 4. The CDR3 runs to 16 residues. CDR1 and CDR2 from the germline V gene are SGHRS and YFSETQ. The CDR3 reads CASSLAWGGSTDTQYF. As DNA, the CDR3 is TGCGCCAGCAGCTTGGCGTGGGGGGGGAGCACAGATACGCAGTATTTT.

The chain recombines TRBV5-1 with TRBJ2-7; no definite D call. The V end was cut by 0 bases, the J end by 0 bases, with 19 bases between. Germline V gene sequence: CDR1 SGHRS, CDR2 YFSETQ. The CDR3 consists of 18 residues. DNA for the CDR3: TGCGCCAGCAGCTTGGAAATTGGGTTGGAGAAACCCTCCTACGAGCAGTACTTC. It translates to CASSLEIGLEKPSYEQYF.

The V call is TRBV10-3, the J call TRBJ2-3; a weak D match, TRBD2 (6 bases). The V end lost 6 bases, the J end lost 1 base, and 20 bases lay between the germline ends. Germline CDR1 is ENHRY and CDR2 is SYGVKD. The CDR3 spans 17 residues. The DNA for the CDR3 is TGTGCCATCAGCGGGGGTTCCCGAAGCGGCTGCACAGATACGCAGTATTTT. Its protein is CAISGGSRSGCTDTQYF.

This clone appeared a few times. This CDR3 is CASSGQGENTIYF. Here the CDR3 DNA reads TGTGCCAGCAGCGGCCAGGGGGAAAACACCATATATTTT. The V call is TRBV28, the J call TRBJ1-3; 7 nucleotides align to TRBD1. V was pared by 6 bases and J by 6 bases, with 5 bases of the junction left unmatched. The CDR3 contains 13 residues. Germline-derived CDR1 and CDR2 are MDHEN and SYDVKM. The whole variable domain, remainder taken from reference TRBV28 and TRBJ1-3, is DVKVTQSSRYLVKRTGEKVFLECVQDMDHENMFWYRQDPGLGLRLIYFSYDVKMKEKGDIPEGYSVSREKKERFSLILESASTNQTSMYLCASSGQGENTIYFGEGSWLTVV.

The chain joins TRBV2 to TRBJ2-2; 10 bases fit TRBD1. This CDR3 comprises 17 residues. CDR1 is SNHLY, CDR2 FYNNEI, per germline. The J segment lost 6 bases and the V segment lost 5 bases, leaving 12 bases of the junction unmatched. Here the CDR3 DNA reads TGTGCCAGCAGTTGCACCGGGGGACAGGGGAGACCCGGGGAGCTGTTTTTT. Translating gives CASSCTGGQGRPGELFF.

The chain links TRBV14 to TRBJ1-2; TRBD1 matches 12 bases. The length of the CDR3 is 14 residues. Germline CDR1 is SGHDN and CDR2 is FVKESK. The ends lost 2 bases at V and 7 bases at J; junction bases unmatched: 2. The CDR3 loop reads CASSQKGQGAGYTF. CDR3 in DNA: TGTGCCAGCAGCCAAAAGGGACAGGGGGCTGGCTACACCTTC. The full variable domain, its missing parts supplied by reference TRBV14 and TRBJ1-2, is EAGVTQFPSHSVIEKGQTVTLRCDPISGHDNLYWYRRVMGKEIKFLLHFVKESKQDESGMPNNRFLAERTGGTYSTLKVQPAELEDSGVYFCASSQKGQGAGYTFGSGTRLTVV.

The chain has TRBV10-3 and TRBJ2-1; 9 bases are shared with TRBD2. The V gene end was trimmed by 7 bases and the J gene end by 6 bases; junction bases not matched to a gene: 25. This CDR3 is 20 amino acids long. Germline V gene sequence: CDR1 ENHRY, CDR2 SYGVKD. CDR3 bases: TGTGCCATCAAGGGTCCCTTGGTTAGCGGGAGAGGGGAGCTCGGCAATGAGCAGTTCTTC. It translates to CAIKGPLVSGRGELGNEQFF.

This clone was picked up a small number of times. This chain uses TRBV28 with TRBJ2-5; 8 bases fit TRBD2. V shed 10 bases, J shed 5 bases, and the junction held 12 bases outside the gene matches. CDR3 length equals 14 residues. CDR1 is MDHEN and CDR2 is SYDVKM in the germline V gene. The CDR3 sequence: CATIGAGDRETQYF. CDR3 DNA sequence: TGTGCCACCATAGGAGCGGGAGATAGGGAGACCCAGTACTTC.